This T cell receptor (beta chain) was recorded in a study of long-term antiretroviral therapy in people with HIV. Trimming shortened V by 0 bases and J by 6 bases, and 8 bases separated the two germline ends. Germline CDR1 LGHNA, CDR2 YNFKEQ. The CDR3 totals 13 residues. Sequencing relied on immunoSEQ assay v3.0, run at survey level. Using immunoSEQ multiplex PCR, the repertoire was profiled, and TCRdb retains in-frame clones only, with some absent. Of 29,000 or so clones in the sample, 90% to 95% were seen once. General study findings and limits: Data on ART adherence, viral resistance or therapy changes were unavailable.

This clone has just a few counts. Its specificity is not known. V usage is TRBV4-2 and J usage is TRBJ1-2, with unresolved D. The receptor's source is a man aged 50 to 60 with HIV. Specimen: unsorted PBMCs, collected more than 7.1 years after starting antiretroviral therapy. CDR3 nucleotides: TGTGCCAGCAGCCAAGATTGGGCAGATGGCTACACCTTC. It codes for CASSQDWADGYTF.